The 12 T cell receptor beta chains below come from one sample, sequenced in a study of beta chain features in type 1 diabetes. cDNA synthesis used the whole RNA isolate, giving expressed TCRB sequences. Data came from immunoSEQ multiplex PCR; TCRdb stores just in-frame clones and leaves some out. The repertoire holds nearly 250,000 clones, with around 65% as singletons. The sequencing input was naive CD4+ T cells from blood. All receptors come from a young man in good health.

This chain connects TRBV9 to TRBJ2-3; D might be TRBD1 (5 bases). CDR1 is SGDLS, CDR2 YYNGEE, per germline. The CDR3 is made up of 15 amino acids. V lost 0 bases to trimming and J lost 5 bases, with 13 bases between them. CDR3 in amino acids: CASSVAHGQGDTQYF. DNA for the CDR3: TGTGCCAGCAGCGTAGCCCATGGGCAGGGAGATACGCAGTATTTT.

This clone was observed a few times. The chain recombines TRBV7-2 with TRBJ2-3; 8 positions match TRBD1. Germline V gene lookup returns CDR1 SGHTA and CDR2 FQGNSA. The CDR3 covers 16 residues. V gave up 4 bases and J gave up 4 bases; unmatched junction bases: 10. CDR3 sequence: CASSSQAGQGSDTQYF. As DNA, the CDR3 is TGTGCCAGCAGCTCCCAAGCCGGACAGGGATCAGATACGCAGTATTTT.

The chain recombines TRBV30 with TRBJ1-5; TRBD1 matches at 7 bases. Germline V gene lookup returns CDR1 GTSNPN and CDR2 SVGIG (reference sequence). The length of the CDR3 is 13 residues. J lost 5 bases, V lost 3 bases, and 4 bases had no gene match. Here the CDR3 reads CAWSPQGHQPQHF. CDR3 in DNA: TGTGCCTGGAGCCCACAGGGGCATCAGCCCCAGCATTTT.

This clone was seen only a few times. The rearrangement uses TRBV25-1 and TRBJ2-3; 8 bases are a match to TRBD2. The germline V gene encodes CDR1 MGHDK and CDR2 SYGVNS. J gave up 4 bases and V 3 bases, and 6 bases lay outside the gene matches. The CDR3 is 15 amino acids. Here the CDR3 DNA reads TGTGCCAGCAGTGACCTCCGGGGGGGCGCAGATACGCAGTATTTT. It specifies CASSDLRGGADTQYF.

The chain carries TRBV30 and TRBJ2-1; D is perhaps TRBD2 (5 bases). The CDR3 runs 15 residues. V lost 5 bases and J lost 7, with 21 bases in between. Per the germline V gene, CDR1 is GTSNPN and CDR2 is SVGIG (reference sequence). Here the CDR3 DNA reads TGTGCCTGGGGGCCCTATAGGGCCGGGGTTAATGAGCAGTTCTTC. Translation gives CAWGPYRAGVNEQFF.

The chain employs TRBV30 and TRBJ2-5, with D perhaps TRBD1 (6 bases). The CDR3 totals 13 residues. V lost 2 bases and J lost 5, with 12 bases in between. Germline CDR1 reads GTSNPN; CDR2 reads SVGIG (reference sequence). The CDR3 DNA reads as TGTGCCTGGAGTAAGGGGACATACGAGACCCAGTACTTC. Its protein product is CAWSKGTYETQYF.

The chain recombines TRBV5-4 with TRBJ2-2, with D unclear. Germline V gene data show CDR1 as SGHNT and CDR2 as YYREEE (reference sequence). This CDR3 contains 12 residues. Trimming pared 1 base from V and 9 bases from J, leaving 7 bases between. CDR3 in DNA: TGTGCCAGCAGCTTGAACGACAGGGAGCTGTTTTTT. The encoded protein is CASSLNDRELFF.

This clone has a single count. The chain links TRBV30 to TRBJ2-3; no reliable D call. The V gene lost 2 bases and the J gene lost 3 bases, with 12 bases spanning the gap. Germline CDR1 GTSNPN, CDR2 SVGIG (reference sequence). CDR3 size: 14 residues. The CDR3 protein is CAWSMTGLTDTQYF. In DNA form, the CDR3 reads TGTGCCTGGAGTATGACGGGCCTTACAGATACGCAGTATTTT.

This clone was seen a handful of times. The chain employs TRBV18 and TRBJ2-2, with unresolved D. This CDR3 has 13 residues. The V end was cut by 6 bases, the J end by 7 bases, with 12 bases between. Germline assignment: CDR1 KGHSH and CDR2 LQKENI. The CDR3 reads CASSQDGSGELFF. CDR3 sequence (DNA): TGTGCCAGCTCCCAAGACGGAAGCGGGGAGCTGTTTTTT. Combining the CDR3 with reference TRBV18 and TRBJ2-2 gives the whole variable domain NAGVMQNPRHLVRRRGQEARLRCSPMKGHSHVYWYRQLPEEGLKFMVYLQKENIIDESGMPKERFSAEFPKEGPSILRIQQVVRGDSAAYFCASSQDGSGELFFGEGSRLTVL.

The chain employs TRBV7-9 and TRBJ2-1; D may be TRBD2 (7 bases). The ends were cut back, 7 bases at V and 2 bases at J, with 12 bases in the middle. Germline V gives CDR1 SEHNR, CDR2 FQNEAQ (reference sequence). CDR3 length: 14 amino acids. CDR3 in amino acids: CASTGGPAYNEQFF. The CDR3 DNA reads TGTGCCAGCACCGGGGGGCCAGCCTACAATGAGCAGTTCTTC.

The CDR3 protein is CASSVSSGRDEQYF. The CDR3 nucleotides are TGTGCCAGCAGCGTCAGTAGCGGGAGGGACGAGCAGTACTTC. V is TRBV9 and J is TRBJ2-7; 11 bases map to TRBD2. The V gene end was trimmed by 2 bases and the J gene end by 5 bases; junction bases not matched to a gene: 3. The germline V gene encodes CDR1 SGDLS and CDR2 YYNGEE. The length of the CDR3 is 14 residues.

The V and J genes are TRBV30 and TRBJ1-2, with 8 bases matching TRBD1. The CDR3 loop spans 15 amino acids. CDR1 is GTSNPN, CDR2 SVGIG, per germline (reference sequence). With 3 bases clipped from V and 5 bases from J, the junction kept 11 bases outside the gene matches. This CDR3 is CAWSPDGQGSYGYTF. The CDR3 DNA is TGTGCCTGGAGCCCGGACGGACAGGGATCATATGGCTACACCTTC.